This T cell receptor (beta chain) was observed in a study of cytomegalovirus exposure and HLA in healthy donors. Whole-study results and caveats: The study found most TCR sequences rare, yet found some public TCRs in many donors.

Researchers ran the PCR with 60 Vbeta and 13 Jbeta primers. Assay: immunoSEQ multiplex PCR; the TCRdb copy retains only in-frame clones and omits some. The data show 30,000 to 40,000 clones, about 72% seen once. CDR1 and CDR2 from the germline V gene are MGHRA and YSYEKL. Trimming removed 0 bases from V and 4 bases from J; junction bases left unmatched: 6. This CDR3 is 16 amino acids long. With respect to this clone: No antigen is known for it.

V and J are TRBV4-1 and TRBJ2-7, with TRBD1 matching 10 bases. What was sequenced was PBMCs. The source is a man aged 30 to 45 in good health and CMV-seronegative. As DNA, the CDR3 is TGCGCCAGCAGCCAAGATTTACGGACAGGGGGATACGAGCAGTACTTC. This translates into CASSQDLRTGGYEQYF.